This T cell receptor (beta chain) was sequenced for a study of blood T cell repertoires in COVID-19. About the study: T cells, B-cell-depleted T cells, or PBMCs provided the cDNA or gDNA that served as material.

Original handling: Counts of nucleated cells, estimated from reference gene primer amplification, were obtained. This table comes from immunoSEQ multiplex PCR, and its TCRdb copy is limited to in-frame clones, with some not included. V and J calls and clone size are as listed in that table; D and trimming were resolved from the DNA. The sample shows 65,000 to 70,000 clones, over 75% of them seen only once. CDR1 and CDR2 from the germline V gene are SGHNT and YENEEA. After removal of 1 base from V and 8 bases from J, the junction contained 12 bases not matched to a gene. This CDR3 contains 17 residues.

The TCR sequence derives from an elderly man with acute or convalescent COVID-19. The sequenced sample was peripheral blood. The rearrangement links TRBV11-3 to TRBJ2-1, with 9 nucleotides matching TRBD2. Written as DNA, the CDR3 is TGTGCCAGCAGCTTAGGTAATAGGGCTAGCGGGATTCATGAGCAGTTCTTC. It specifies CASSLGNRASGIHEQFF.